This T cell receptor (beta chain) was observed in a study of CD8 T cells in Susac syndrome. The overall study: Susac syndrome patients were untreated, on corticosteroids with some adding intravenous immunoglobulin, or on intravenous immunoglobulin only.

As judged by recently defined diagnostic criteria, patients with Susac syndrome had definite or probable disease. RNA in amounts of about 0.5 to 1 ug was reverse transcribed with random hexamers. Amplification of TCR beta CDR3 across 54 Vbeta and 13 Jbeta was performed with immunoSEQ multiplex PCR. TCRdb re-derived calls from the immunoSEQ multiplex PCR reads in MiXCR, one entry per CDR3 protein. Of 150,000 or so distinct CDR3 sequences in the sample, roughly 95% were seen once. The source material was CD4+ T cells from PBMCs. The clonotype comes from a human donor with Susac syndrome.

The CDR3 nucleotides read TGTGCCAGCAGCACCAGTGGGGCCACTGAAGCTTTCTTT. This translates into CASSTSGATEAFF. The genes are TRBV7-9 and TRBJ1-1; a weak D match, TRBD1 (5 bases). The CDR3 totals 13 residues. The ends were cut back, 5 bases at V and 4 bases at J, with 11 bases in the middle. Germline CDR1 is SEHNR and CDR2 is FQNEAQ (reference sequence).